This T cell receptor beta chain was observed in a study of PD-1 blockade in mismatch repair-deficient tumors. About the research overall: Patients had about 13 mismatch repair-deficient cancer types and were previously treated and progressing. The study, taken as a whole, reports: Tumor-resident clones, often undetectable pretreatment in blood, expanded then contracted after pembrolizumab.

PCR or immunohistochemistry showed mismatch repair deficiency in every enrolled patient. TCR sequencing covered a few patients who responded to pembrolizumab. Trimming left V 0 bases short and J 1 base short, with 6 bases between. CDR3 length: 14 amino acids. Germline V gene lookup returns CDR1 SGHTA and CDR2 FQGTGA. Assay: immunoSEQ multiplex PCR; the TCRdb copy retains only in-frame clones and omits some. The sample shows roughly 120,000 clones, roughly 80% of them seen only once. Notes on this clone: The target antigen is unknown.

The sample in question was peripheral blood, obtained roughly 13 months after starting pembrolizumab. This rearrangement joins TRBV7-3 to TRBJ2-5; the D is unclear. This TCR derives from an adult with mismatch repair-deficient cancer. The CDR3, as DNA: TGTGCCAGCAGCTTAACCCGGACCCAAGAGACCCAGTACTTC. This gives the protein CASSLTRTQETQYF.